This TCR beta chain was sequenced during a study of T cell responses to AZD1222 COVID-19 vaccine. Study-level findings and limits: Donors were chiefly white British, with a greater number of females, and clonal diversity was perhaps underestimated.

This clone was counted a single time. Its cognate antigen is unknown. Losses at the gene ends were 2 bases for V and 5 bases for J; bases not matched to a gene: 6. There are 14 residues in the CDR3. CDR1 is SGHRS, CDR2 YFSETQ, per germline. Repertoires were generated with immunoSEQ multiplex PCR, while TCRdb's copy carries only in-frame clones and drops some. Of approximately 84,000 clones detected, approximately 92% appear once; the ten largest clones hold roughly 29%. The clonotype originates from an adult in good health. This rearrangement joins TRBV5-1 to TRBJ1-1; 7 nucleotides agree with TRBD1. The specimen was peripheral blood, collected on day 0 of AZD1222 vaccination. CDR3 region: CASSFGTDRTEAFF. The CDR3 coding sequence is TGCGCCAGCAGCTTCGGGACAGATCGAACTGAAGCTTTCTTT. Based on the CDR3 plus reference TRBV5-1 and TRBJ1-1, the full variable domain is KAGVTQTPRYLIKTRGQQVTLSCSPISGHRSVSWYQQTPGQGLQFLFEYFSETQRNKGNFPGRFSGRQFSNSRSEMNVSTLELGDSALYLCASSFGTDRTEAFFGQGTRLTVV.